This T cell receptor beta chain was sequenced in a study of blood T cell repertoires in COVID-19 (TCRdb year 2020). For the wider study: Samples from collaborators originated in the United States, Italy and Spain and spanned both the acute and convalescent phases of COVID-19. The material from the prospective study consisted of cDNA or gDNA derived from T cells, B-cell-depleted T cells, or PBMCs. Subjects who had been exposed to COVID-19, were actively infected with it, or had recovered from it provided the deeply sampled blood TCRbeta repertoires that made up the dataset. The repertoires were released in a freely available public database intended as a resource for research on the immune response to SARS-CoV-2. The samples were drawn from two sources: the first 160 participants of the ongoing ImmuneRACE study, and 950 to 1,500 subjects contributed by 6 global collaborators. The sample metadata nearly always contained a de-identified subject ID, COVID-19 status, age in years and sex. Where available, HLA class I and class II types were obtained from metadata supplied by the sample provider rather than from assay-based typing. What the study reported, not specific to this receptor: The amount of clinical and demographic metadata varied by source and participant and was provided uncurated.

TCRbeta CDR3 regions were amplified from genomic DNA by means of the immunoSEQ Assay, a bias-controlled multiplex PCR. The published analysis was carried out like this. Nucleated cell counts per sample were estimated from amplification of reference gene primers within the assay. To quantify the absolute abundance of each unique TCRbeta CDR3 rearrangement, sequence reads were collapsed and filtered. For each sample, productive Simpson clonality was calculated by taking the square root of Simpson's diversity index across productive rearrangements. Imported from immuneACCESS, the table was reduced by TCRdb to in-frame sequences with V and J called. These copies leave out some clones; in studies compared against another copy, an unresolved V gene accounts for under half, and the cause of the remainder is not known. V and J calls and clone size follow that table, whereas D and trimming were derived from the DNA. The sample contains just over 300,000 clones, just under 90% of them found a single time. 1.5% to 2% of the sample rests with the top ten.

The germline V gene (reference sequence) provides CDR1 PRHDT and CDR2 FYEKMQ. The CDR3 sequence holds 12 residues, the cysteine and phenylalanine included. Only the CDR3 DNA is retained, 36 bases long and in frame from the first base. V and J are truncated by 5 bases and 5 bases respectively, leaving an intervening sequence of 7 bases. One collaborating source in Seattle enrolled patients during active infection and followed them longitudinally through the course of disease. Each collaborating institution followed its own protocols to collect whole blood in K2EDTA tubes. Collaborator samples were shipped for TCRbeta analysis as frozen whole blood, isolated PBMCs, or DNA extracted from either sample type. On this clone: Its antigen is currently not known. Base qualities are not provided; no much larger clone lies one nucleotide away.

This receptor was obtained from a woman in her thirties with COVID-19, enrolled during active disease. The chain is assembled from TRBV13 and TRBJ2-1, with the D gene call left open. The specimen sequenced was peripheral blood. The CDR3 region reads CASSPPDNEQFF. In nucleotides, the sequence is TGTGCCAGCAGCCCCCCGGACAATGAGCAGTTCTTC.